This T cell receptor (beta chain) was profiled in a study of CD8 T cells in ankylosing spondylitis. Study-wide points: CD8+ disease-linked clones were present at relatively low frequencies in blood. A number of the motif variants had already been described in reactive arthritis synovial fluid and blood. It appeared that ankylosing spondylitis blood was characterized by a TCR beta motif of several highly homologous variants. Disease-linked clones reportedly concentrated significantly in matched ankylosing spondylitis synovial fluid.

Trimming pared 3 bases from V and 0 bases from J, leaving 6 bases between. CDR1 DFQATT and CDR2 SNEGSKA come from the germline V gene (reference sequence). This CDR3 comprises 13 residues. It was by quantitative 5'-RACE with molecular barcodes that TCR beta libraries were made. TCRdb ran MiXCR on the 5' RACE reads and lists one entry per CDR3 protein. This table has over 600,000 distinct CDR3 sequences, around 20% appearing once. Worth noting for this clonotype: Its target is not known.

Sequencing was done on a sample of blood, either unsorted or a sorted T cell fraction (not recorded which). The V gene is TRBV20-1, the J gene TRBJ2-1; D uncertain. The clonotype originates from a male donor with ankylosing spondylitis. The CDR3: CSASWVSYNEQFF. The CDR3 DNA reads TGCAGTGCTAGTTGGGTCTCCTACAATGAGCAGTTCTTC.